This record covers a single TCR beta chain. This sample stems from a study of monozygotic twins with inflammatory bowel disease. The CDR3 runs to 14 residues. Germline V lookup: CDR1 MGHDK, CDR2 SYGVNS. Reanalyzing the 5' RACE reads, TCRdb keeps one entry per CDR3 protein, without DNA. Reported are about 150,000 distinct CDR3 sequences; the ten largest clones contain 0.95% to 1.5%. V and J are TRBV25-1 and TRBJ2-5; TCRdb designates TRBD1, a call that cannot be tested without DNA. What was sequenced was blood. The sequence was collected from a human donor with ulcerative colitis or Crohn's disease, or a healthy co-twin of an affected twin (not recorded which). The CDR3 protein is CASSEQGRGETQYF.